This TCR beta chain was recorded in a study of blood T cells in healthy people across ages. PCR was performed a second time for about 7 to 11 cycles using a sample-barcoded 5' primer and a J-beta primer mix. The authors tagged each cDNA molecule using a template-switch adaptor with 12 random nucleotides. From the 5' RACE reads, TCRdb called clonotypes with MiXCR, one entry per CDR3 protein. The sample holds 600,000 or so distinct CDR3 sequences, approximately 30% seen once. Donors each provided about 10 milliliters of peripheral blood. The length of the CDR3 is 20 residues. Germline CDR1 reads SGHAT; CDR2 reads FQNNGV. On this clonotype itself: The junction does not match germline at one end; this may be a read error.

This receptor was obtained from a woman aged 80 or over in good health. The chain combines TRBV11-2 with TRBJ2-4; 9 bases match TRBD1. Sequenced sample: blood. The CDR3 nucleotides read TGCGCCAGCAGCGACGCCGCGGGACAGGGATATACCCTAGCCAAAAACATTCAGTACTTC. As protein: CASSDAAGQGYTLAKNIQYF.